Each of the 8 T cell receptor beta chains below was sequenced from the same sample in a study of OX40 agonist ivuxolimab in advanced cancers. The data were produced by immunoSEQ multiplex PCR, yet TCRdb's version contains in-frame clones alone and is incomplete. The table records 50,000 to 60,000 clones, approximately 86% of them present only once. The sequencing used CD4+ or CD8+ T cells sorted from blood, collected in a trial of the OX40 agonist ivuxolimab. These receptors originate from an adult with an advanced solid tumor such as melanoma, head and neck, liver or kidney cancer.

The rearrangement links TRBV5-1 to TRBJ2-3; 12 bases line up with TRBD2. The CDR3 loop spans 17 amino acids. The germline V gene encodes CDR1 SGHRS and CDR2 YFSETQ. Trimming removed 4 bases from V and 5 bases from J; junction bases left unmatched: 11. The CDR3 bases are TGCGCCAGCAGCCCTTCCCTAGCGGGGGGGCCGGTAGATACGCAGTATTTT. This sequence encodes CASSPSLAGGPVDTQYF.

The chain has TRBV30 and TRBJ1-1; perhaps TRBD1 as D (6 bases). Trimming shortened V by 5 bases and J by 8 bases, and 12 bases separated the two germline ends. Germline loops: CDR1 GTSNPN, CDR2 SVGIG (reference sequence). The CDR3 sequence is 11 residues long. For the CDR3, the DNA is TGTGCCTGGGGGCGGGACATCGAAGCTTTCTTT. This encodes CAWGRDIEAFF.

This chain connects TRBV5-1 to TRBJ2-7, with 7 bases lining up with TRBD2. This CDR3 spans 14 amino acids. With 0 bases clipped from V and 6 bases from J, the junction kept 6 bases outside the gene matches. Per germline, CDR1 SGHRS and CDR2 YFSETQ. CDR3 DNA: TGCGCCAGCAGCTTGGATCGGACTAGAAGCGAGCAGTACTTC. This translates into CASSLDRTRSEQYF.

The chain is built from TRBV9 and TRBJ2-2; tentative D call: TRBD2 (5 bases). CDR1 is SGDLS, CDR2 YYNGEE, per germline. The CDR3 consists of 15 residues. V lost 4 bases and J 6 bases, leaving 16 bases between the germline ends. CDR3 region: CASSTQAGKSGELFF. The CDR3 DNA follows: TGTGCCAGCAGCACCCAGGCCGGGAAATCCGGGGAGCTGTTTTTT.

This rearrangement joins TRBV7-3 to TRBJ2-7, with D tentatively TRBD1 or TRBD2 (6 bases each). Germline V gene lookup returns CDR1 SGHTA and CDR2 FQGTGA. This CDR3 has 13 amino acids. Trimming pared 2 bases from V and 5 bases from J, leaving 10 bases between. The CDR3 DNA follows: TGTGCCAGCAGCTTATCAGGGGAGGACGAGCAGTACTTC. Its protein is CASSLSGEDEQYF. Full variable domain (rest looked up from reference TRBV7-3 and TRBJ2-7): GAGVSQTPSNKVTEKGKYVELRCDPISGHTALYWYRQSLGQGPEFLIYFQGTGAADDSGLPNDRFFAVRPEGSVSTLKIQRTERGDSAVYLCASSLSGEDEQYFGPGTRLTVT.

The chain employs TRBV18 and TRBJ2-1; 9 bases map to TRBD1. Germline-derived CDR1 and CDR2 are KGHSH and LQKENI. The CDR3 is 19 residues long. The V segment lost 0 bases and the J segment 4 bases; nucleotides outside the gene matches: 13. This CDR3 reads CASSPPRSRTGEPYNEQFF. Written as DNA, the CDR3 is TGTGCCAGCTCACCACCAAGGAGTCGGACAGGGGAACCTTACAATGAGCAGTTCTTC.

The chain has TRBV2 and TRBJ2-7; D possibly corresponds to TRBD2 (6 bases). Trimming cost V 8 bases and J 5 bases, with 22 bases left between them. The CDR3 is 15 residues long. Germline V gene data show CDR1 as SNHLY and CDR2 as FYNNEI. The CDR3, as DNA: TGTGCCAGCTACGATACTAGCAGAGGCTGGGACGAGCAGTACTTC. Translated, it gives CASYDTSRGWDEQYF.

V gene TRBV7-8 combines with J gene TRBJ1-3; 10 nucleotides agree with TRBD1. The CDR3 contains 15 residues. Germline CDR1 is SGHVS and CDR2 is FQNEAQ. Losses at the gene ends were 2 bases for V and 8 bases for J; bases not matched to a gene: 6. Here the CDR3 DNA reads TGTGCCAGCAGCTTACGGGACAGGGGCTTGGACACCATATATTTT. It yields the protein CASSLRDRGLDTIYF.